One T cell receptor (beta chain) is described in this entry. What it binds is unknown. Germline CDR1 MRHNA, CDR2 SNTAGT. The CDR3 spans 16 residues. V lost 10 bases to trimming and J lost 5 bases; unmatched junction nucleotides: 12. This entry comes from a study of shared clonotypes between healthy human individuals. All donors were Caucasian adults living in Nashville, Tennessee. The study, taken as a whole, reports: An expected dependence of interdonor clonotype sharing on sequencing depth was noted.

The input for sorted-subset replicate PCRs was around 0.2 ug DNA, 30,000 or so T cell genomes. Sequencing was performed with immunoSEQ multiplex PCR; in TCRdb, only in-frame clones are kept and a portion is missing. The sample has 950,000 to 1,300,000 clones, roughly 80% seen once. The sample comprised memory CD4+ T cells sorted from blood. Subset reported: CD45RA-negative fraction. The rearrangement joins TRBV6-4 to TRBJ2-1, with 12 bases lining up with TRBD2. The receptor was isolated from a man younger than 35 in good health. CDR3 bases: TGTGCCAACCCCCCGACTAGCGGGAGCCCCCACAATGAGCAGTTCTTC. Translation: CANPPTSGSPHNEQFF.